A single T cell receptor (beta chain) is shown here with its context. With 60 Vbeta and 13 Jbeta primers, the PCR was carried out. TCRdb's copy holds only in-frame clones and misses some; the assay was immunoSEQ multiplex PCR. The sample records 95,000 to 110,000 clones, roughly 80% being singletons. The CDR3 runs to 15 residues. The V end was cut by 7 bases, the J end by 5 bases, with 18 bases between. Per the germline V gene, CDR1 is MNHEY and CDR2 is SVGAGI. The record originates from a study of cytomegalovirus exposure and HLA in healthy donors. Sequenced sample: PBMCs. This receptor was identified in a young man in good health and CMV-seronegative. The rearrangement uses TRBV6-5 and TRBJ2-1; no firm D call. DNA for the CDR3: TGTGCCAGCAACCGATTGGGCCGACAAAACAATGAGCAGTTCTTC. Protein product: CASNRLGRQNNEQFF.